This section outlines one TCR beta chain sequence together with its context. What it recognizes is unknown. This entry comes from a study of T cells in Graves' hyperthyroidism and ophthalmopathy. The CDR3 length is 14 residues. V gave up 6 bases and J gave up 4 bases, with 15 bases separating them. Germline lookup yields CDR1 KGHSH and CDR2 LQKENI. RNA transcripts provided the source from which TCR beta CDR3 regions were amplified. First-round RT-PCR of the TCR CDR3 relied on the HTBI primer set. Each CDR3 protein gets one entry after TCRdb re-called the multiplex PCR reads with MiXCR. This sample has 550,000 to 800,000 distinct CDR3 sequences, with 15% to 20% found just once. Study-wide results and caveats: The model predicted ophthalmopathy a median around seven months before onset.

The chain combines TRBV18 with TRBJ2-5; D remains unclear. The specimen was blood. This TCR came from a young man with Graves' hyperthyroidism. The DNA of the CDR3 is TGTGCCAGCTCTCCGACCCAGTTCGGAGAGACCCAGTACTTC. This sequence encodes CASSPTQFGETQYF.